This TCR beta chain is drawn from a study of early T cells in non-severe SARS-CoV-2 infection. Individual cDNA molecules each received unique molecular identifiers attached to them. TCRdb called the 5' RACE reads again in MiXCR, with one record for every CDR3 protein. This table has tens of thousands of distinct CDR3 sequences, roughly 12% appearing once. The length of the CDR3 is 17 residues. V dropped 6 bases and J dropped 0; count of bases not matched to a gene: 8. From germline, CDR1 is SGHVS and CDR2 FNYEAQ. This clonotype was counted between two and nine times. The rearrangement joins TRBV7-6 to TRBJ1-6; 7 nucleotides align to TRBD1. The TCR originated in an adult who was a healthcare worker with PCR-confirmed SARS-CoV-2 infection or an uninfected control (not recorded which). Specimen: whole blood. The DNA for the CDR3 is TGTGCCAGCAGGTTGAGGGGGCCCTACTCCTATAATTCACCCCTCCACTTT. Translated, it gives CASRLRGPYSYNSPLHF.